The 22 T cell receptor beta chains below come from one sample, sequenced in a study of shared clonotypes between healthy human individuals. Libraries were prepared by immunoSEQ multiplex PCR; TCRdb keeps only in-frame clonotypes and omits some of them. The profile shows approximately 740,000 clones, approximately 74% of them singletons. Sequenced: memory CD4+ T cells sorted from blood. Subset specified: CD45RA-negative fraction. These TCRs come from a woman aged 25 to 39 in good health.

The V call is TRBV2, the J call TRBJ2-2; 12 bases map to TRBD2. Trimming removed 6 bases from V and 6 bases from J; junction bases left unmatched: 8. CDR3 length equals 16 residues. CDR1 and CDR2 (germline): SNHLY, FYNNEI. The CDR3 DNA follows: TGTGCCAGCAGGCCGACTAGCGGGAGCTGGGCCGGGGAGCTGTTTTTT. It specifies CASRPTSGSWAGELFF.

This clone has only a few counts. The chain recombines TRBV30 with TRBJ2-1; D is unresolved. The V end was cut by 3 bases, the J end by 5 bases, with 5 bases between. The CDR3 length is 11 residues. Germline V gene sequence: CDR1 GTSNPN, CDR2 SVGIG (reference sequence). This chain's CDR3 is CAWRMNNEQFF. CDR3 bases: TGTGCCTGGAGAATGAACAATGAGCAGTTCTTC.

This sequence joins TRBV15 and TRBJ2-5; 9 nucleotides line up with TRBD1. In germline, CDR1 is LNHNV, CDR2 YYDKDF (reference sequence). The CDR3 is made up of 15 amino acids. The junction had 4 bases not matched to a gene; V was cut back by 2 bases and J by 3 bases. The CDR3 region has the DNA TGTGCCACCAGCAGACTGGGACAGGGCGAAGAGACCCAGTACTTC. This codes for CATSRLGQGEETQYF.

This rearrangement joins TRBV19 to TRBJ2-2, with D possibly being TRBD1 (6 bases). There are 14 residues in the CDR3. Germline lookup yields CDR1 LNHDA and CDR2 SQIVND (reference sequence). Trimming shortened V by 5 bases and J by 2 bases, and 9 bases separated the two germline ends. The CDR3 reads CASSPGQNTGELFF. CDR3 in DNA: TGTGCCAGTAGTCCGGGACAAAACACCGGGGAGCTGTTTTTT.

J is TRBJ1-2 and V is TRBV11-3, with no clear D. Germline CDR1 and CDR2: SGHNT and YENEEA. The germline V and J ends were trimmed by 3 bases and 4 bases, with 9 bases remaining between them. The CDR3 runs to 13 residues. The CDR3 region is CASSFNSGYGYTF. CDR3 nucleotides: TGTGCCAGCAGCTTCAATTCGGGCTATGGCTACACCTTC.

The genes are TRBV30 and TRBJ2-3; no definite D call. V lost 0 bases and J 6 bases, leaving 13 bases between the germline ends. CDR3 size: 14 residues. CDR1 and CDR2 from the germline V gene are GTSNPN and SVGIG (reference sequence). CDR3 loop: CAWSVGALGDTQYF. As DNA, the CDR3 is TGTGCCTGGAGTGTAGGCGCCTTGGGGGATACGCAGTATTTT.

A remark on this clone: A much larger clone differs from this one at a single base, so this may be a read error. V usage is TRBV5-3 and J usage is TRBJ2-7, with 7 bases matching TRBD1. TRBV5-3 is reported as an ORF; its role is uncertain. The CDR3 runs 13 residues. CDR3 bases: TGTGCCAGCAGCTTACAGGGGTCCTACGAGCAGTACTTC. Translating it yields CASSLQGSYEQYF.

The J gene is TRBJ2-1, the V gene TRBV28, with a tentative D call TRBD2 (6 bases). V was cut by 3 bases and J by 8 bases, with 14 bases left in between. CDR1 and CDR2 (germline): MDHEN, SYDVKM. The CDR3 consists of 14 residues. The CDR3 DNA reads as TGTGCCAGCAGTTTCGGAGGGCCTGAGGATGAGCAGTTCTTC. This translates into CASSFGGPEDEQFF.

The chain employs TRBV5-6 and TRBJ1-5; no firm D call. Trimming removed 3 bases from V and 0 bases from J, with 10 bases in between. Germline values: CDR1 SGHDT, CDR2 YYEEEE. The CDR3 has 15 residues. The CDR3: CASSSVQYSNQPQHF. DNA for the CDR3: TGTGCCAGCAGCTCCGTACAGTATAGCAATCAGCCCCAGCATTTT. The complete variable domain, with remaining parts taken from reference TRBV5-6 and TRBJ1-5, reads DAGVTQSPTHLIKTRGQQVTLRCSPKSGHDTVSWYQQALGQGPQFIFQYYEEEERQRGNFPDRFSGHQFPNYSSELNVNALLLGDSALYLCASSSVQYSNQPQHFGDGTRLSIL.

This rearrangement joins TRBV11-2 to TRBJ2-2; 7 bases match TRBD2. After removal of 5 bases from V and 2 bases from J, the junction contained 17 bases not matched to a gene. The CDR3 sequence is 19 residues long. Germline V lookup: CDR1 SGHAT, CDR2 FQNNGV. The CDR3 coding sequence is TGTGCCAGCAGCACAATTAGGGGAGGGTCGGGGCTAAACACCGGGGAGCTGTTTTTT. It specifies CASSTIRGGSGLNTGELFF.

To note about this clone: The same CDR3 arises from other DNA sequences in this sample as well. The chain has TRBV28 and TRBJ2-7, with no clear D. The CDR3 runs 12 residues. Germline assignment: CDR1 MDHEN and CDR2 SYDVKM. Trimming removed 3 bases from V and 4 bases from J, with 7 bases in between. CDR3 region: CASSFLGYEQYF. CDR3 nucleotides: TGTGCCAGCAGTTTCCTTGGTTACGAGCAGTACTTC.

CDR3 sequence (DNA): TGTGCCAGCAGCTTAGTGGGATCCTACAATGAGCAGTTCTTC. Its protein is CASSLVGSYNEQFF. The chain carries TRBV7-2 and TRBJ2-1; no clear D gene. Trimming pared 1 base from V and 1 base from J, leaving 5 bases between. This CDR3 region has 14 residues. Germline CDR1 and CDR2: SGHTA and FQGNSA.

The chain carries TRBV5-1 and TRBJ2-3, with D unclear. The germline V gene encodes CDR1 SGHRS and CDR2 YFSETQ. The CDR3 totals 13 residues. V lost 0 bases and J lost 4, with 6 bases in between. The CDR3 here is CASSLAAADTQYF. CDR3 nucleotide sequence: TGCGCCAGCAGCTTGGCCGCTGCAGATACGCAGTATTTT.

This chain links TRBV5-6 with TRBJ1-4; tentatively, D is TRBD1 (6 bases). CDR1 and CDR2 (germline): SGHDT, YYEEEE. V was pared by 7 bases and J by 7 bases, with 17 bases between. CDR3 length equals 14 residues. The DNA for the CDR3 is TGTGCCAGCTTCCGGCGGGGGGGCGGTGAAAAACTGTTTTTT. This encodes CASFRRGGGEKLFF.

V gene TRBV7-9 combines with J gene TRBJ2-2; D not resolved. Germline loops: CDR1 SEHNR, CDR2 FQNEAQ (reference sequence). CDR3 length equals 12 residues. V gave up 6 bases and J gave up 7 bases, with 9 bases separating them. CDR3 DNA: TGTGCCAGCAGTTATGGCGGCGGGGAGCTGTTTTTT. Translation gives CASSYGGGELFF.

Turning to this clone: The sample has other DNA sequences that encode this CDR3 too. V is TRBV28 and J is TRBJ2-5, with 9 bases matching TRBD2. Germline CDR1 and CDR2: MDHEN and SYDVKM. The J segment lost 4 bases and the V segment lost 3 bases, leaving 3 bases of the junction unmatched. This CDR3 comprises 14 residues. The DNA of the CDR3 is TGTGCCAGCAGTTTGGCGGGAGGGGTAGAGACCCAGTACTTC. Translation gives CASSLAGGVETQYF.

The chain's CDR3 is CASQRQGAYEQYF. CDR3 coding DNA: TGCGCCAGTCAGAGGCAGGGGGCCTACGAGCAGTACTTC. This chain connects TRBV5-1 to TRBJ2-7; 7 nucleotides align to TRBD1. The CDR3 is made up of 13 amino acids. Germline V gene data show CDR1 as SGHRS and CDR2 as YFSETQ. With 8 bases clipped from V and 2 bases from J, the junction kept 7 bases outside the gene matches. Looking up the rest from reference TRBV5-1 and TRBJ2-7 gives the full variable domain: KAGVTQTPRYLIKTRGQQVTLSCSPISGHRSVSWYQQTPGQGLQFLFEYFSETQRNKGNFPGRFSGRQFSNSRSEMNVSTLELGDSALYLCASQRQGAYEQYFGPGTRLTVT.

Notes on this clone: A much larger clone lies one base from this, so it may be a read error. The sample has other DNA sequences that encode this CDR3 too. The V call is TRBV6-5, the J call TRBJ2-7, with no clear D. V shed 5 bases and J shed 3 bases, with 5 bases lying between them. The V gene's germline CDR1 is MNHEY and CDR2 SVGAGI. The CDR3 is 11 residues long. CDR3 amino acids: CASSEGYEQYF. Here the CDR3 DNA reads TGTGCCAGCAGTGAAGGCTACGAGCAGTACTTC.

This chain joins TRBV5-1 and TRBJ1-3; 7 bases fit TRBD1. The CDR3 is 15 residues long. Germline V gene lookup returns CDR1 SGHRS and CDR2 YFSETQ. The J segment lost 4 bases and the V segment lost 7 bases, leaving 11 bases of the junction unmatched. The CDR3: CASSRLGTEGNTIYF. CDR3 DNA sequence: TGCGCCAGCTCCCGGTTAGGGACAGAAGGAAACACCATATATTTT.

The rearrangement joins TRBV29-1 to TRBJ2-1; D remains ambiguous. Per the germline V gene, CDR1 is SQVTM and CDR2 is ANQGSEA. Trimming took off 4 bases at V and 9 bases at J, with 13 bases between the two ends. CDR3 size: 12 residues. CDR3 nucleotides: TGCAGCGTTGGGCCCAGGAATATTGAGCAGTTCTTC. Protein sequence: CSVGPRNIEQFF.

This chain joins TRBV7-8 and TRBJ2-7; D remains unclear. Germline V gives CDR1 SGHVS, CDR2 FQNEAQ. The CDR3 totals 14 residues. V lost 3 bases to trimming and J lost 0 bases, with 9 bases between them. The CDR3 DNA sequence: TGTGCCAGCAGCTTTGTCCGGAGCTCCTACGAGCAGTACTTC. It specifies CASSFVRSSYEQYF. Variable domain in full (rest from reference TRBV7-8 and TRBJ2-7): GAGVSQSPRYKVAKRGQDVALRCDPISGHVSLFWYQQALGQGPEFLTYFQNEAQLDKSGLPSDRFFAERPEGSVSTLKIQRTQQEDSAVYLCASSFVRSSYEQYFGPGTRLTVT.

The chain joins TRBV14 to TRBJ1-2, with TRBD1 as a possible D gene (6 bases). Germline V gene data show CDR1 as SGHDN and CDR2 as FVKESK. The length of the CDR3 is 14 residues. V was shortened by 5 bases and J by 3 bases, with 13 bases between the two germline ends. The CDR3 loop reads CASSNQGIDYGYTF. CDR3 nucleotide sequence: TGTGCCAGCAGCAACCAGGGGATCGACTATGGCTACACCTTC.